These T cell receptor beta chains were read from a single sample in a study of cytomegalovirus exposure and HLA in healthy donors. Libraries were prepared by immunoSEQ multiplex PCR; TCRdb keeps only in-frame clonotypes and omits some of them. This sample has fewer than 250,000 clones, with over 65% found just once. The source material was PBMCs. The receptors shown here come from a human donor in good health. Both conserved end residues are part of each CDR3. Fields, in order: clone size, V gene, J gene, D gene, CDR3 protein. The D gene is left open where the match is weak. Clone size is stated in some rows and not others, as once, few, many or a class when expanded.

>.|TRBV4-1|TRBJ2-3|TRBD2
CASSHYTSGRSTDTQYF
>.|TRBV7-2|TRBJ1-3|.
CASSLKVSQAGNTIYF
>.|TRBV4-1|TRBJ2-7|TRBD2
CASSQGTSDTYEQYF
>.|TRBV30|TRBJ2-7|TRBD2
CAWSVPSGRASNEQYF
>.|TRBV7-3|TRBJ2-7|TRBD2
CASSLSSGDTYEQYF
>few|TRBV5-1|TRBJ2-7|.
CASRERDLTPREQYF
>.|TRBV27|TRBJ2-7|TRBD2
CASCPTSGSSYEQYF
>.|TRBV2|TRBJ2-7|.
CASSRNPYEQYF
>.|TRBV14|TRBJ2-1|TRBD1
CASSQRGRGEQFF
>.|TRBV5-6|TRBJ1-2|TRBD1
CASSRKGTGAIYGYTF
>.|TRBV6-1|TRBJ2-7|TRBD2
CASSEALAAYEQYF
>.|TRBV19|TRBJ1-5|.
CASTPAGVNQPQHF
>.|TRBV6-5|TRBJ1-5|TRBD1
CASSSTRGDQPQHF
>.|TRBV19|TRBJ2-6|TRBD2
CASSPRDYRSNVLTF
>.|TRBV10-2|TRBJ1-1|.
CASGQNTEAFF
>once|TRBV4-2|TRBJ2-5|TRBD1
CASSQDGQGGETQYF
>.|TRBV14|TRBJ2-1|.
CASSQGPGGTVRRYNEQFF
>.|TRBV2|TRBJ1-2|.
CASSGQINYGYTF
>.|TRBV6-1|TRBJ2-4|.
CASRELAKNIQYF
>.|TRBV6-6|TRBJ2-1|.
CASSLKTGYYNEQFF
>.|TRBV28|TRBJ2-7|.
CASAKGYEQYF
>.|TRBV7-3|TRBJ2-6|TRBD2
CASRRGLGSAGANVLTF
>.|TRBV30|TRBJ1-5|.
CACDTQGPYQPQHF
>once|TRBV5-1|TRBJ2-1|TRBD2
CASSLVAGEGYNEQFF
>.|TRBV28|TRBJ2-7|TRBD1
CASSGPAGGAYEQYF
>.|TRBV4-3|TRBJ2-1|.
CASSLWRADEQFF
>few|TRBV4-1|TRBJ2-3|.
CASSQVGGLADTQYF
>few|TRBV18|TRBJ2-7|.
CASSRDSNDEQYF
>.|TRBV1|TRBJ2-5|.
CTSSFSGGDDETQYF
>few|TRBV4-2|TRBJ2-1|.
CASSQEEGRRQFF
>.|TRBV7-8|TRBJ2-3|TRBD2
CAIGLEVTDTQYF
>.|TRBV6-5|TRBJ1-3|.
CASSSRGGGNTIYF
>.|TRBV14|TRBJ1-2|TRBD1
CASSQASGGNYGYTF
>.|TRBV16|TRBJ1-2|TRBD1
CASSRRAGGYGYTF
>.|TRBV19|TRBJ1-2|TRBD1
CASSIPGQGGYGYTF
>.|TRBV18|TRBJ2-6|TRBD2
CASSPLYFYGGRAGANVLTF
>.|TRBV28|TRBJ1-4|TRBD1
CASSFRQGFNEKLFF
>.|TRBV2|TRBJ1-5|.
CASSEGPQPQHF
>.|TRBV5-1|TRBJ1-2|TRBD1
CASSWGQKSPYGYTF
>.|TRBV7-3|TRBJ2-2|.
CASSSYTGELFF
>.|TRBV6-1|TRBJ2-3|.
CARPGSTDTQYF
>.|TRBV18|TRBJ1-1|TRBD1
CASSPFETGDTEAFF
>.|TRBV11-3|TRBJ2-3|.
CASSLGGPGRNTQYF
>.|TRBV9|TRBJ1-3|TRBD1
CASSVAGGTEGGNTIYF
>.|TRBV2|TRBJ2-5|TRBD1
CASSRDRQETQYF
>.|TRBV6-6|TRBJ1-5|TRBD1
CASSGSGTVNQPQHF
>.|TRBV28|TRBJ2-1|TRBD2
CASSLGLAGSEQFF